This T cell receptor beta chain was found in a study of early T cells in non-severe SARS-CoV-2 infection. Looked up from germline, CDR1 is LGHDT and CDR2 is YNNKEL (reference sequence). CDR3 length: 14 amino acids. V was trimmed by 4 bases and J by 1 base, leaving 8 bases between them. This clonotype occurred many times. From the 5' RACE reads, TCRdb called clonotypes with MiXCR, one entry per CDR3 protein. This sample has tens of thousands of distinct CDR3 sequences; approximately 9.7% occur once, and the top ten carry 20%. The sequence came from an adult who was a healthcare worker with PCR-confirmed SARS-CoV-2 infection or an uninfected control (not recorded which). The rearrangement uses TRBV3-1 and TRBJ1-5; D is ambiguous. The sample comprised whole blood. The CDR3 here is CASSPAESNQPQHF. The DNA of the CDR3 is TGTGCCAGCAGCCCAGCAGAAAGCAATCAGCCCCAGCATTTT. The entire variable domain, with the rest obtained from reference TRBV3-1 and TRBJ1-5, is as follows: DTAVSQTPKYLVTQMGNDKSIKCEQNLGHDTMYWYKQDSKKFLKIMFSYNNKELIINETVPNRFSPKSPDKAHLNLHINSLELGDSAVYFCASSPAESNQPQHFGDGTRLSIL.